The entry below gives a single T cell receptor (beta chain) sequence along with its context. The antigen remains unidentified. This specimen comes from a study of T cell responses to AZD1222 COVID-19 vaccine. Broader study findings: Seropositive at baseline were only a handful of AZD1222 recipients. Spike-spanning, vaccine-associated CD4 TCRs were dominant at 160-218 and 743-854. Reportedly, nearly half of unique spike TCRs recognized epitopes outside B.1.351/B.1.1.7 mutations.

CDR1 and CDR2 from the germline V gene are SGHNT and YENEEA. The CDR3 runs 12 residues. V dropped 5 bases and J dropped 0 bases, with 4 bases sitting between them. The protocol was immunoSEQ multiplex PCR, while the TCRdb copy is restricted to in-frame clones and leaves out a portion. The data hold 150,000 or so clones, with approximately 90% observed a single time. The TCR comes from an adult in good health. The source material was peripheral blood, sampled on day 0 of AZD1222 vaccination. The chain employs TRBV11-3 and TRBJ1-1; D remains unclear. CDR3 sequence: CASSPVNTEAFF. CDR3 in DNA: TGTGCCAGCAGCCCGGTGAACACTGAAGCTTTCTTT.